This TCR beta chain was sequenced during a study of T-cell reconstitution after alpha-beta-depleted transplantation in children. Study results and caveats: Expanded graft clones numbering several hundred reportedly gave rise to alpha-beta T cells about two months after transplant. Once a year had passed after transplant, T-cell counts and diversity came mostly from newly produced T cells. Certain patients had high TCRbeta diversity at day 60, and it came from recipient T cells and thymic progenitors that survived.

Unique molecular identifiers were incorporated during preparation of the TCRbeta library. TCRdb used MiXCR to reprocess the PCR reads, holding one entry per CDR3 protein. Altogether approximately 120,000 distinct CDR3 sequences are present, roughly 9.7% being singletons, with the ten largest covering less than 25%. This clonotype was detected only a few times. The antigen is not known. The length of the CDR3 is 12 residues. The germline CDR1 and CDR2 sequences are SGHTA and FQGNSA. V was clipped by 0 bases and J by 13 bases; unmatched bases: 2. This sample comprised PBMCs, mostly from graft donor cells, obtained 180 days after TCRalphabeta/CD19-depleted stem cell transplant. The TCR comes from a girl less than two years old who had a stem cell transplant for combined immunodeficiency, so the T cells may come from the graft donor. The chain uses TRBV7-2 and TRBJ2-1, with TRBD2 matching 8 bases. The DNA for the CDR3 is TGTGCCAGCAGCTTAGCTAGCGGGGTACAGTTCTTC. Its translation: CASSLASGVQFF.